A selection of T cell receptor beta chains follows, all from one sample in a study of blood T cell repertoires in COVID-19. TCRdb's copy holds only in-frame clones and misses some; the assay was immunoSEQ multiplex PCR. The sample holds 40,000 to 55,000 clones, approximately 86% seen once. The sample taken for sequencing was peripheral blood. The receptor source for this set is an elderly woman with acute or convalescent COVID-19. The CDR3 runs from the conserved cysteine through the conserved F or W. The D gene is left open where the match is weak. The listing skips clone size in some rows; elsewhere it reads once, few, many or a size class.

TRBD2	.	TRBV5-1	TRBJ2-1	CASSLGAGEVRNEQFF	TGCGCCAGCAGCTTGGGGGCGGGAGAGGTACGGAATGAGCAGTTCTTC
.	.	TRBV28	TRBJ1-4	CASSLTHEKLFF	TGTGCCAGCAGTCTTACACATGAAAAACTGTTTTTT
.	few	TRBV6-5	TRBJ1-2	CASSGSDYGYTF	TGTGCCAGCAGCGGGTCTGACTATGGCTACACCTTC
.	once	TRBV19	TRBJ2-5	CASSDTPQGQWETQYF	TGTGCCAGTAGCGACACACCCCAGGGACAATGGGAGACCCAGTACTTC
.	.	TRBV19	TRBJ2-2	CASSIPSGELFF	TGTGCCAGTAGCATACCCTCCGGGGAGCTGTTTTTT
.	once	TRBV6-1	TRBJ2-3	CASSEPLTDTQYF	TGTGCCAGCAGTGAACCACTCACAGATACGCAGTATTTT
TRBD2	once	TRBV10-2	TRBJ2-1	CASKRESSYNEQFF	TGCGCCAGCAAGCGGGAGTCCTCCTACAATGAGCAGTTCTTC
.	few	TRBV12-3/TRBV12-4	TRBJ1-2	CASSPQGSGGYTF	TGTGCCAGCAGCCCCCAGGGATCCGGTGGCTACACCTTC
TRBD1	.	TRBV6-2/TRBV6-3	TRBJ1-5	CASSQSRAGGGINQPQHF	TGTGCCAGCAGTCAATCCCGGGCAGGGGGCGGAATCAATCAGCCCCAGCATTTT
TRBD2	.	TRBV2	TRBJ2-2	CASKSTSGHNTGELFF	TGTGCCAGCAAATCGACTAGCGGCCATAACACCGGGGAGCTGTTTTTT
.	.	TRBV28	TRBJ2-7	CASTLTGYSYEQYF	TGTGCCAGCACCCTGACAGGTTACTCCTACGAGCAGTACTTC
TRBD1	.	TRBV18	TRBJ1-4	CASSRGQGEKLFF	TGTGCCAGCTCCCGCGGACAGGGTGAAAAACTGTTTTTT
.	.	TRBV6-5	TRBJ1-4	CASTEGGTNEKLFF	TGTGCCAGCACCGAGGGGGGGACTAATGAAAAACTGTTTTTT
.	.	TRBV30	TRBJ1-6	CAWSVLGGNSPLHF	TGTGCCTGGAGTGTCCTCGGGGGAAACTCACCCCTCCACTTT
.	.	TRBV10-1	TRBJ2-2	CASSESRRRTSGELFF	TGCGCCAGCAGTGAGTCGAGGCGTCGGACTTCCGGGGAGCTGTTTTTT
.	once	TRBV19	TRBJ2-1	CARHCGEARGYNEQFF	TGTGCCAGACACTGCGGGGAGGCGAGGGGCTACAATGAGCAGTTCTTC
TRBD1	.	TRBV5-5	TRBJ1-1	CASSRRTGTMNTEAFF	TGTGCCAGCAGCCGACGGACAGGTACCATGAACACTGAAGCTTTCTTT
.	.	TRBV11-3	TRBJ1-2	CASSFPPRVKVLNYGYTF	TGTGCCAGCAGCTTTCCCCCCAGGGTCAAGGTCTTAAACTATGGCTACACCTTC
TRBD2	.	TRBV20-1	TRBJ2-1	CSASGASGHTNEQFF	TGCAGTGCTAGTGGGGCTAGCGGACATACCAATGAGCAGTTCTTC
.	.	TRBV30	TRBJ1-4	CAWRGTGVAGEKLFF	TGTGCCTGGAGGGGCACGGGCGTCGCGGGGGAAAAACTGTTTTTT
TRBD2	.	TRBV20-1	TRBJ2-1	CSASREVNEQFF	TGCAGTGCTAGTCGGGAGGTCAATGAGCAGTTCTTC
TRBD2	few	TRBV18	TRBJ2-5	CASSLGTSPGETQYF	TGTGCCAGCTCACTCGGGACTAGTCCGGGGGAGACCCAGTACTTC
.	.	TRBV6-1	TRBJ2-3	CASSEGGADTQYF	TGTGCCAGCAGTGAAGGGGGGGCAGATACGCAGTATTTT
.	few	TRBV19	TRBJ2-2	CASKRAHTNTGELFF	TGTGCCAGTAAGCGGGCCCATACGAACACCGGGGAGCTGTTTTTT
TRBD1	.	TRBV19	TRBJ1-5	CASSRQGYSNQPQHF	TGTGCCAGTAGTAGACAGGGCTATAGCAATCAGCCCCAGCATTTT
.	.	TRBV18	TRBJ1-6	CATSGGTNYNSPLHF	TGTGCCACCTCCGGCGGAACTAACTATAATTCACCCCTCCACTTT
TRBD2	.	TRBV5-6	TRBJ2-1	CASSLREGSISYNEQFF	TGTGCCAGCAGCTTGCGGGAGGGCTCTATCTCCTACAATGAGCAGTTCTTC
TRBD1	.	TRBV5-1	TRBJ2-7	CASRWDSNEQYF	TGCGCCAGCAGGTGGGACAGCAACGAGCAGTACTTC
.	.	TRBV4-2	TRBJ1-1	CASSQERAEAFF	TGTGCCAGCAGCCAAGAGAGGGCTGAAGCTTTCTTT
.	.	TRBV7-6	TRBJ2-2	CASSSPGGENGELFF	TGTGCCAGCAGCTCGCCGGGTGGGGAGAACGGGGAGCTGTTTTTT
.	.	TRBV5-1	TRBJ2-1	CASSISISGSSYNEQFF	TGCGCCAGCAGCATATCCATTAGCGGCAGCTCCTACAATGAGCAGTTCTTC
TRBD2	.	TRBV5-1	TRBJ2-7	CASSPPGAGGPTEGEQYF	TGCGCCAGCAGCCCCCCAGGAGCGGGAGGACCCACGGAGGGGGAGCAGTACTTC
.	.	TRBV7-9	TRBJ1-6	CASSSQGSNSPLHF	TGTGCCAGCAGCTCACAGGGTAGTAATTCACCCCTCCACTTT
TRBD1	.	TRBV28	TRBJ2-5	CASSQDRVQETQYF	TGTGCCAGCAGTCAGGACAGGGTGCAAGAGACCCAGTACTTC
.	.	TRBV6-5	TRBJ2-7	CASSYSGDRPYEQYF	TGTGCCAGCAGTTACTCGGGCGACAGACCCTACGAGCAGTACTTC
TRBD1	once	TRBV5-4	TRBJ2-7	CASSPDRTGEQYF	TGTGCCAGCAGCCCGGACAGGACCGGCGAGCAGTACTTC
.	.	TRBV4-2	TRBJ2-7	CASSQDLGSGSTGF	TGTGCCAGCAGCCAAGATCTTGGGTCCGGATCGACGGGCTTC
.	.	TRBV19	TRBJ2-5	CASTPGGTDQETQYF	TGTGCCAGTACCCCCGGAGGGACAGACCAAGAGACCCAGTACTTC
TRBD2	once	TRBV27	TRBJ2-3	CASSLRHLGGSGTSRTDTQYF	TGTGCCAGCAGTTTAAGACACCTGGGGGGGAGCGGGACGAGTCGGACAGATACGCAGTATTTT
TRBD2	.	TRBV7-2	TRBJ2-5	CASSFGGFETQYF	TGTGCCAGCAGCTTCGGGGGGTTCGAGACCCAGTACTTC
.	.	TRBV14	TRBJ2-3	CASSQITDTQYF	TGTGCCAGCAGCCAAATAACAGATACGCAGTATTTT
.	few	TRBV12-3/TRBV12-4	TRBJ1-1	CASSSQANTEAFF	TGTGCCAGCAGCTCACAGGCGAACACTGAAGCTTTCTTT
.	.	TRBV2	TRBJ1-3	CASGAGSGNTIYF	TGTGCCAGCGGGGCAGGGTCTGGAAACACCATATATTTT
.	.	TRBV11-2	TRBJ2-6	CASSLHRVGGSSGANVLTF	TGTGCCAGCAGCTTGCACAGGGTGGGCGGGTCCTCTGGGGCCAACGTCCTGACTTTC
.	.	TRBV19	TRBJ2-7	CASSIEVQGPYEQYF	TGTGCCAGTAGTATCGAGGTACAGGGTCCCTACGAGCAGTACTTC